Presented here are 26 T cell receptor beta chains from one specimen sequenced in a study of blood T cell repertoires in COVID-19. Method: immunoSEQ multiplex PCR; TCRdb's copy keeps in-frame clones and lacks some. In the table there are about 250,000 clones, approximately 88% of which are singletons. The sequenced sample consisted of peripheral blood. Receptors were obtained from a young woman with COVID-19, enrolled during active disease.

The V call is TRBV15, the J call TRBJ2-1; TRBD2 agrees at 11 bases. With V trimmed by 2 bases and J by 15 bases, 9 bases remained unmatched. Per germline, CDR1 LNHNV and CDR2 YYDKDF (reference sequence). This CDR3 spans 14 amino acids. Here the CDR3 DNA reads TGTGCCACCAGCAGAAGTAGCGGGAGGGTATTCCCGTTCTTC. This encodes CATSRSSGRVFPFF.

The gene calls are TRBV5-8 and TRBJ1-3; the D gene is possibly TRBD1 (5 bases). The CDR3 runs 16 residues. Trimming took 0 bases from V and 8 from J, leaving 18 bases between them. Germline V gene lookup returns CDR1 SGHTS and CDR2 YDEGEE. CDR3 DNA sequence: TGTGCCAGCAGCTTGGAGGGCAGGGCACAAGGGGACACCATATATTTT. Protein product: CASSLEGRAQGDTIYF.

The V and J genes are TRBV2 and TRBJ2-3; TRBD1 agrees at 7 bases. The CDR3 has 15 amino acids. Unmatched junction bases numbered 6, after V lost 5 bases and J lost 1 base. Germline V CDR1 and CDR2: SNHLY, FYNNEI. This chain's CDR3 is CASSWSQGGTDTQYF. CDR3 DNA sequence: TGTGCCAGCAGTTGGTCCCAGGGGGGCACAGATACGCAGTATTTT. Complete variable domain (other parts from reference TRBV2 and TRBJ2-3): EPEVTQTPSHQVTQMGQEVILRCVPISNHLYFYWYRQILGQKVEFLVSFYNNEISEKSEIFDDQFSVERPDGSNFTLKIRSTKLEDSAMYFCASSWSQGGTDTQYFGPGTRLTVL.

This clone was observed a few times. CDR3: CASSEQGNTGELFF. The DNA of the CDR3 is TGTGCCAGCAGCGAACAGGGGAACACCGGGGAGCTGTTTTTT. The J gene is TRBJ2-2, the V gene TRBV4-2, with D tentatively TRBD1 (6 bases). Germline CDR1 is LGHNA and CDR2 is YNFKEQ. V shed 5 bases and J shed 1 base, with 8 bases lying between them. The length of the CDR3 is 14 residues.

This rearrangement joins TRBV3-1 (or the pseudogene TRBV3-2) to TRBJ2-2, with D perhaps matching TRBD2 (5 bases). The germline gives CDR1 LGHDT, CDR2 YNNKEL (reference sequence). The CDR3 is made up of 16 amino acids. V was cut by 4 bases and J by 3 bases, with 15 bases left in between. The CDR3 DNA sequence: TGTGCCAGCAGCCGCCAAACTAGTACTCACACCGGGGAGCTGTTTTTT. Translating it yields CASSRQTSTHTGELFF.

This chain links TRBV28 with TRBJ1-2; D may be TRBD1 (5 bases). This CDR3 is built from 14 residues. Germline CDR1 and CDR2: MDHEN and SYDVKM. Trimming pared 2 bases from V and 7 bases from J, leaving 14 bases between. In DNA, the CDR3 is TGTGCCAGCAGTTTAACGGGGGTAAGGAGTGGCTACACCTTC. Protein product: CASSLTGVRSGYTF.

The chain carries TRBV30 and TRBJ1-5; D gene ambiguous. Per germline, CDR1 GTSNPN and CDR2 SVGIG (reference sequence). Trimming stripped 5 bases from V and 4 bases from J, with 12 bases between. The CDR3 spans 13 residues. CDR3 nucleotides: TGTGCCTGGGACCAACGCGGGAATCAGCCCCAGCATTTT. Amino acid sequence: CAWDQRGNQPQHF.

The chain employs TRBV2 and TRBJ2-3, with a weak D call TRBD2 (5 bases). V was pared by 3 bases and J by 3 bases, with 13 bases between. Germline V CDR1 and CDR2: SNHLY, FYNNEI. CDR3 size: 15 residues. In DNA form, the CDR3 reads TGTGCCAGCAGTGACACTAGTGGTGGTACAGATACGCAGTATTTT. Its translation is CASSDTSGGTDTQYF.

V usage is TRBV27 and J usage is TRBJ1-6, with D perhaps TRBD1 (6 bases). Trimming pared 9 bases from V and 5 bases from J, leaving 20 bases between. The length of the CDR3 is 16 residues. Germline values: CDR1 MNHEY, CDR2 SMNVEV (reference sequence). CDR3: CASGQTTQGNNSPLHF. CDR3 DNA: TGTGCCAGTGGACAGACCACCCAGGGGAATAATTCACCCCTCCACTTT.

The chain joins TRBV13 to TRBJ1-3; D is undetermined. Between the trimmed V and J ends, which lost 5 bases and 0 bases, there was a span of 20 bases. The CDR3 is 18 amino acids. Germline lookup yields CDR1 PRHDT and CDR2 FYEKMQ (reference sequence). CDR3 sequence (DNA): TGTGCCAGCAGCATCGCTAGCTACGGACGATTCTCTGGAAACACCATATATTTT. Translated, it gives CASSIASYGRFSGNTIYF.

The CDR3 DNA sequence: TGCAGCGTGACTCCCCTGCAAGTGGCAGATACGCAGTATTTT. Encoded protein: CSVTPLQVADTQYF. This chain connects TRBV29-1 to TRBJ2-3; D call uncertain. The CDR3 has 14 residues. The germline V and J ends were trimmed by 6 bases and 4 bases, with 17 bases remaining between them. The V gene's germline CDR1 is SQVTM and CDR2 ANQGSEA.

DNA for the CDR3: TGCGCCAGCAGCTTGGCCAATTTGGCGGGGCTTGAGCAGTTCTTC. Translation: CASSLANLAGLEQFF. This chain joins TRBV5-1 and TRBJ2-1; weak D call: TRBD2 (6 bases). V was cut by 0 bases and J by 9 bases, with 16 bases left in between. This CDR3 is built from 15 residues. The germline CDR1 and CDR2 sequences are SGHRS and YFSETQ. Using reference TRBV5-1 and TRBJ2-1 for the parts outside the CDR3, the full variable domain is KAGVTQTPRYLIKTRGQQVTLSCSPISGHRSVSWYQQTPGQGLQFLFEYFSETQRNKGNFPGRFSGRQFSNSRSEMNVSTLELGDSALYLCASSLANLAGLEQFFGPGTRLTVL.

In the case of this clone: A junction end diverges from the germline sequence, so it may reflect a read error. The V call is TRBV3-1 (or the pseudogene TRBV3-2), the J call TRBJ2-3; 9 bases map to TRBD2. This CDR3 region has 19 residues. Germline CDR1 is LGHDT and CDR2 is YNNKEL (reference sequence). The CDR3 sequence is CRRKRGELLSYTPTDTQYF. The DNA for the CDR3 is TGCCGTAGAAAGCGGGGGGAACTGCTCTCCTACACCCCTACAGATACGCAGTATTTT.

The rearrangement uses TRBV5-1 and TRBJ1-1, with D unclear. Germline CDR1 reads SGHRS; CDR2 reads YFSETQ. The CDR3 spans 13 residues. Trimming removed 0 bases at V and 10 bases at J, with 13 bases between. The chain's CDR3 is CASSLVWGEGAFF. CDR3 nucleotide sequence: TGCGCCAGCAGCTTGGTCTGGGGAGAGGGAGCTTTCTTT.

This clone has just a few counts. J is TRBJ2-5 and V is TRBV6-5, with 11 positions matching TRBD2. The CDR3 consists of 16 residues. CDR1 MNHEY and CDR2 SVGAGI come from the germline V gene. The V segment lost 2 bases and the J segment 3 bases; nucleotides outside the gene matches: 5. The CDR3 region is CASSYGTSGPEETQYF. The CDR3, as DNA: TGTGCCAGCAGTTACGGGACTAGCGGACCGGAAGAGACCCAGTACTTC.

The chain joins TRBV5-4 to TRBJ2-3; no clear D gene. Germline CDR1 and CDR2: SGHNT and YYREEE (reference sequence). CDR3 size: 12 residues. V lost 5 bases, J lost 2 bases, and 6 bases lay in between. This chain's CDR3 is CASRANTDTQYF. In nucleotides, the CDR3 is TGTGCCAGCAGAGCCAACACAGATACGCAGTATTTT.

The chain links TRBV7-2 to TRBJ1-1, with D possibly being TRBD1 (6 bases). The germline V gene encodes CDR1 SGHTA and CDR2 FQGNSA. Trimming stripped 5 bases from V and 1 base from J, with 20 bases between. The CDR3 totals 17 residues. The CDR3 sequence is CASSPQGPFSPNTEAFF. Here the CDR3 DNA reads TGTGCCAGCAGCCCGCAGGGGCCTTTTAGCCCGAACACTGAAGCTTTCTTT. The variable domain in full, completed from reference TRBV7-2 and TRBJ1-1, reads GAGVSQSPSNKVTEKGKDVELRCDPISGHTALYWYRQSLGQGLEFLIYFQGNSAPDKSGLPSDRFSAERTGGSVSTLTIQRTQQEDSAVYLCASSPQGPFSPNTEAFFGQGTRLTVV.

J is TRBJ2-1 and V is TRBV9, with TRBD2 matching 7 bases. The J segment lost 5 bases and the V segment lost 4 bases, leaving 12 bases of the junction unmatched. The CDR3 is 16 residues long. Germline V gene data show CDR1 as SGDLS and CDR2 as YYNGEE. The CDR3 DNA sequence: TGTGCCAGCAGCCGATCCTTCGCTAGCGGAGACAATGAGCAGTTCTTC. Translating gives CASSRSFASGDNEQFF.

The genes are TRBV7-8 and TRBJ2-4; perhaps TRBD1 as D (6 bases). Trimming pared 7 bases from V and 1 base from J, leaving 11 bases between. Germline loops: CDR1 SGHVS, CDR2 FQNEAQ. This CDR3 has 14 amino acids. This CDR3 is CASTTGSAKNIQYF. In nucleotides, the CDR3 is TGTGCCAGCACTACAGGGTCGGCCAAAAACATTCAGTACTTC.

This chain connects TRBV18 to TRBJ2-1; 15 nucleotides align to TRBD2. The CDR3 is made up of 15 amino acids. V lost 5 bases and J lost 9; bases outside the gene matches: 5. CDR1 and CDR2 from the germline V gene are KGHSH and LQKENI. CDR3 coding DNA: TGTGCCAGCTCATCTCGGACTAGCGGGGGGGCTGAGCAGTTCTTC. It translates to CASSSRTSGGAEQFF.

This chain uses TRBV5-1 with TRBJ1-5; 10 bases line up with TRBD1. The CDR3 sequence is 14 residues long. J gave up 5 bases and V 4 bases, and 3 bases lay outside the gene matches. Germline CDR1 is SGHRS and CDR2 is YFSETQ. CDR3 DNA: TGCGCCAGCAGCCGCGGACAGGGGGATCAGCCCCAGCATTTT. This translates into CASSRGQGDQPQHF.

The rearrangement uses TRBV21-1 and TRBJ2-2; TRBD1 is the table's D call and was not checked against the DNA. TRBV21-1 is a listed pseudogene. The CDR3 has 17 amino acids. The CDR3 region has the DNA TGTGCCAGCAGCACTTCACAGGGGGAGATCCACACCGGGGAGCTGTTTTTT. This codes for CASSTSQGEIHTGELFF.

The chain links TRBV19 to TRBJ1-1, with a tentative D call TRBD1 (5 bases). Germline loops: CDR1 LNHDA, CDR2 SQIVND (reference sequence). With 1 base removed from V and 2 bases from J, the gap between germline ends came to 11 bases. The CDR3 loop spans 15 amino acids. In nucleotides, the CDR3 is TGTGCCAGTAGTATAGGGTCGGGGGTAAACACTGAAGCTTTCTTT. Translating gives CASSIGSGVNTEAFF. Full variable domain (remainder filled in from reference TRBV19 and TRBJ1-1): DGGITQSPKYLFRKEGQNVTLSCEQNLNHDAMYWYRQDPGQGLRLIYYSQIVNDFQKGDIAEGYSVSREKKESFPLTVTSAQKNPTAFYLCASSIGSGVNTEAFFGQGTRLTVV.

V usage is TRBV24-1 and J usage is TRBJ2-2; D might be TRBD2 (6 bases). The CDR3 runs 14 residues. The V and J ends lost 9 bases and 2 bases respectively, with 12 bases between them. CDR1 is KGHDR and CDR2 is SFDVKD in the germline V gene. The CDR3 protein is CATRAGRNTGELFF. CDR3 in DNA: TGTGCCACCCGAGCCGGGAGAAACACCGGGGAGCTGTTTTTT.

This chain links TRBV6-2 or TRBV6-3 with TRBJ2-7; D is perhaps TRBD2 (5 bases). The V end lost 4 bases, the J end lost 0 bases, and 10 bases lay between the germline ends. CDR3 size: 14 residues. Looked up from germline, CDR1 is MNHEY and CDR2 is SVGEGT. CDR3 loop: CASSLRGNSYEQYF. As DNA, the CDR3 is TGTGCCAGCAGTTTACGGGGAAACTCCTACGAGCAGTACTTC.

The chain links TRBV4-3 to TRBJ1-2; a weak D match, TRBD1 (6 bases). This CDR3 region has 14 residues. Trimming took off 0 bases at V and 4 bases at J, with 9 bases between the two ends. The germline CDR1 and CDR2 sequences are LGHNA and YSLEER. The CDR3 nucleotides read TGCGCCAGCAGCCAAGAACCGGACAGCTATGGCTACACCTTC. Protein product: CASSQEPDSYGYTF.